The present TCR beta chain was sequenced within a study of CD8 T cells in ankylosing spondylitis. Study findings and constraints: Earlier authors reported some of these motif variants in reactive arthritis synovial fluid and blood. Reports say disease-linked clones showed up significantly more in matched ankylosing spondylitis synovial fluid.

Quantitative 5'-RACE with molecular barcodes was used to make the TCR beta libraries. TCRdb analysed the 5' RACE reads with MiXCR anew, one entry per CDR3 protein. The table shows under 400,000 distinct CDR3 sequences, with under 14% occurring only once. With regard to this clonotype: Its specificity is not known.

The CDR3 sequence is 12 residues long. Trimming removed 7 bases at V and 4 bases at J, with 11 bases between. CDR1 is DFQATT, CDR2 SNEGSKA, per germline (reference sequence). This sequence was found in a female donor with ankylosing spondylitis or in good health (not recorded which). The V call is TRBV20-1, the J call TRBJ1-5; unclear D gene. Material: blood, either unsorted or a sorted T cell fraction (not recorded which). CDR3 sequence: CSVGRENQPQHF. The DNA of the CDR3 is TGCAGTGTGGGGAGGGAGAATCAGCCCCAGCATTTT.